A single sample is the source of the 31 T cell receptor beta chains below, sequenced in a study of T cells after yellow fever vaccination. TCRdb recomputed calls from the 5' RACE reads with MiXCR, one row per CDR3 protein. Of some 350,000 distinct CDR3 sequences detected, approximately 4.2% appear once; the ten largest clones hold 20% to 30%. The material was PBMCs, obtained 5 days after the yellow fever booster vaccination. These receptors originate from a man aged 18-30 years who received the YFV17D yellow fever vaccine.

The CDR3 DNA sequence: TGTGCCAGCAGTTCTCCCCGGGCCCTGAACACTGAAGCTTTCTTT. Protein product: CASSSPRALNTEAFF. This chain joins TRBV13 and TRBJ1-1; the D is unclear. CDR1 is PRHDT and CDR2 is FYEKMQ in the germline V gene (reference sequence). V was trimmed by 6 bases and J by 0 bases, leaving 14 bases between them. The CDR3 loop spans 15 amino acids. Variable domain in full (rest from reference TRBV13 and TRBJ1-1): AAGVIQSPRHLIKEKRETATLKCYPIPRHDTVYWYQQGPGQDPQFLISFYEKMQSDKGSIPDRFSAQQFSDYHSELNMSSLELGDSALYFCASSSPRALNTEAFFGQGTRLTVV.

Many counts were recorded for this clonotype. The chain couples TRBV3-2 to TRBJ2-1; TRBD1 is taken as the D call from the table, unchecked against the DNA. TRBV3-2 is a recognized pseudogene. The CDR3 length is 16 residues. The CDR3 sequence: CASSYTYYRGPRPQFF. The CDR3 coding sequence is TGTGCCAGCAGCTATACCTACTACAGGGGCCCCCGCCCCCAGTTCTTC.

This clonotype was observed many times. The V call is TRBV5-1, the J call TRBJ2-3; 9 positions match TRBD2. Trimming removed 6 bases from V and 6 bases from J; junction bases left unmatched: 8. Germline V gene sequence: CDR1 SGHRS, CDR2 YFSETQ. The CDR3 is 14 amino acids. The CDR3 reads CASTSGTSKDTQYF. The DNA for the CDR3 is TGCGCCAGCACCTCGGGGACTAGCAAGGATACGCAGTATTTT.

Turning to this clonotype: A much bigger clone sits one base away, suggesting this may be a read error. The chain combines TRBV7-2 with TRBJ2-7; unclear D gene. V was trimmed by 4 bases and J by 6 bases, leaving 13 bases between them. In germline, CDR1 is SGHTA, CDR2 FQGNSA. The CDR3 length is 13 residues. The CDR3 loop is CASSSVGWAEQYF. The DNA for the CDR3 is TGTGCCAGCAGCTCAGTAGGCTGGGCCGAGCAGTACTTC. The full variable domain, completed using reference TRBV7-2 and TRBJ2-7, is GAGVSQSPSNKVTEKGKDVELRCDPISGHTALYWYRQSLGQGLEFLIYFQGNSAPDKSGLPSDRFSAERTGGSVSTLTIQRTQQEDSAVYLCASSSVGWAEQYFGPGTRLTVT.

This clonotype has at least ten counts. The rearrangement links TRBV5-1 to TRBJ2-7; D remains ambiguous. Between the trimmed V and J ends, which lost 0 bases and 4 bases, there was a span of 8 bases. CDR3 size: 13 residues. CDR1 SGHRS and CDR2 YFSETQ come from the germline V gene. CDR3 residues: CASSLVGFYEQYF. For the CDR3, the DNA is TGCGCCAGCAGCTTGGTAGGATTTTACGAGCAGTACTTC.

Here the CDR3 DNA reads TGTGCCAGCAGTTACTCCTATCGGGAAGATGAGCAGTTCTTC. Translating gives CASSYSYREDEQFF. The chain recombines TRBV6-5 with TRBJ2-1; a weak D match, TRBD2 (5 bases). This CDR3 is 14 amino acids long. Germline V lookup: CDR1 MNHEY, CDR2 SVGAGI. Deletions cut 0 bases from V and 8 bases from J, with 11 bases between.

This clonotype was counted between two and nine times. The rearrangement links TRBV6-5 to TRBJ1-5; D might be TRBD1 (6 bases). The germline V gene has CDR1 MNHEY and CDR2 SVGAGI. V lost 9 bases to trimming and J lost 3 bases, with 15 bases between them. This CDR3 has 14 residues. In nucleotides, the CDR3 is TGTGCCAGTGGGGCCCGGGGGGCCAATCAGCCCCAGCATTTT. This sequence encodes CASGARGANQPQHF.

The chain joins TRBV5-1 to TRBJ2-3; 11 nucleotides align to TRBD2. The CDR3 runs to 15 residues. CDR1 is SGHRS and CDR2 is YFSETQ in the germline V gene. J gave up 2 bases and V 8 bases, and 7 bases lay outside the gene matches. As DNA, the CDR3 is TGCGCCAGTCTAGCGGGGGGCTTGACCACAGATACGCAGTATTTT. Amino acid sequence: CASLAGGLTTDTQYF.

This clonotype was seen repeatedly, ten times or more. V and J are TRBV7-9 and TRBJ1-4; 8 bases line up with TRBD1. The length of the CDR3 is 20 residues. V gave up 2 bases and J gave up 7 bases; unmatched junction bases: 21. Germline V gene sequence: CDR1 SEHNR, CDR2 FQNEAQ (reference sequence). The CDR3 DNA reads as TGTGCCAGCAGCTTAAGGCCCTCGAGGGACAGGACGGTTTTGGGTGAAAAACTGTTTTTT. Residues: CASSLRPSRDRTVLGEKLFF.

This clonotype showed up many times. J is TRBJ2-7 and V is TRBV6-1; tentatively, D is TRBD1 or TRBD2 (5 bases each). The CDR3 extends over 13 amino acids. Looked up from germline, CDR1 is MNHNS and CDR2 is SASEGT. V lost 0 bases and J lost 7, with 10 bases in between. The CDR3 DNA reads as TGTGCCAGCAGTGAAGCCTTCGAGGGGGAGCAGTACTTC. This gives the protein CASSEAFEGEQYF.

This chain connects TRBV7-2 to TRBJ2-2; D unclear. The CDR3 is 15 amino acids. Germline V lookup: CDR1 SGHTA, CDR2 FQGNSA. V gave up 5 bases and J gave up 1 base, with 11 bases separating them. The CDR3 loop reads CASSQSGRNTGELFF. The CDR3 region has the DNA TGTGCCAGCAGCCAATCGGGCAGGAACACCGGGGAGCTGTTTTTT.

At least ten counts were recorded for this clonotype. The chain recombines TRBV7-9 with TRBJ2-1; a weak D match, TRBD1 (5 bases). CDR1 and CDR2 (germline): SEHNR, FQNEAQ (reference sequence). CDR3 length equals 12 residues. The V end lost 4 bases, the J end lost 5 bases, and 6 bases lay between the germline ends. CDR3 bases: TGTGCCAGCAGCTCCAGGGACAATGAGCAGTTCTTC. It translates to CASSSRDNEQFF.

This clonotype was seen ten or more times. The chain is built from TRBV5-1 and TRBJ1-2; 11 nucleotides line up with TRBD1. The CDR3 loop spans 13 amino acids. CDR1 SGHRS and CDR2 YFSETQ come from the germline V gene. J was trimmed by 7 bases and V by 4 bases; bases with no gene match: 3. CDR3 coding DNA: TGCGCCAGCAGCCCCGGGACAGGGGGTGGCTACACCTTC. Protein sequence: CASSPGTGGGYTF.

This clonotype was counted between two and nine times. The chain joins TRBV9 to TRBJ1-6; D remains unclear. The germline CDR1 and CDR2 sequences are SGDLS and YYNGEE. The V gene lost 0 bases and the J gene lost 8 bases, with 12 bases spanning the gap. The CDR3 consists of 15 residues. As DNA, the CDR3 is TGTGCCAGCAGCGTAGACGAGTATGGTGATTCACCCCTCCACTTT. This codes for CASSVDEYGDSPLHF.

This clonotype was seen repeatedly, ten times or more. The rearrangement joins TRBV7-2 to TRBJ2-5; TRBD1 or TRBD2 may be the D gene (7 bases each). CDR1 is SGHTA, CDR2 FQGNSA, per germline. The CDR3 is made up of 13 amino acids. The V and J ends lost 4 bases and 4 bases respectively, with 10 bases between them. This chain's CDR3 is CASSSRGGETQYF. The DNA of the CDR3 is TGTGCCAGCAGCTCCAGGGGGGGAGAGACCCAGTACTTC. Using reference TRBV7-2 and TRBJ2-5 for the parts outside the CDR3, the full variable domain is GAGVSQSPSNKVTEKGKDVELRCDPISGHTALYWYRQSLGQGLEFLIYFQGNSAPDKSGLPSDRFSAERTGGSVSTLTIQRTQQEDSAVYLCASSSRGGETQYFGPGTRLLVL.

This clonotype has only a few counts. The chain couples TRBV6-2 or TRBV6-3 to TRBJ1-2, with D tentatively TRBD1 (5 bases). Germline CDR1 MNHEY, CDR2 SVGEGT. V lost 5 bases to trimming and J lost 2 bases, with 15 bases between them. The CDR3 runs to 15 residues. The CDR3 DNA sequence: TGTGCCAGCAGTCGTACAGCGGGACTCAACTATGGCTACACCTTC. Translated, it gives CASSRTAGLNYGYTF.

The genes are TRBV4-1 and TRBJ1-1; TRBD1 matches 7 bases. CDR1 MGHRA and CDR2 YSYEKL come from the germline V gene. This CDR3 contains 15 residues. The trim removed 1 base at V and 4 bases at J, leaving 6 bases unmatched. The CDR3 region has the DNA TGCGCCAGCAGCCAAGGCGGCAGGGGGGGCACTGAAGCTTTCTTT. Protein sequence: CASSQGGRGGTEAFF.

This clonotype occurred a few times. The chain carries TRBV10-1 and TRBJ2-1; 10 bases align to TRBD2. After removal of 6 bases from V and 7 bases from J, the junction contained 9 bases not matched to a gene. The length of the CDR3 is 15 residues. Germline V gene sequence: CDR1 WNHNN, CDR2 SYGVQD (reference sequence). The DNA for the CDR3 is TGCGCCAGCAGCTCAGGACTAGCGGACGTAAATGAGCAGTTCTTC. Amino acids: CASSSGLADVNEQFF.

This clonotype was recorded a few times. J is TRBJ2-5 and V is TRBV7-2; tentatively, D is TRBD2 (7 bases). Germline V gene lookup returns CDR1 SGHTA and CDR2 FQGNSA. Trimming stripped 3 bases from V and 5 bases from J, with 16 bases between. The CDR3 spans 15 residues. The CDR3 is CASSFRRGPLETQYF. The CDR3 bases are TGTGCCAGCAGCTTTCGGCGGGGGCCCTTGGAGACCCAGTACTTC.

This clonotype appeared a few times. V and J are TRBV2 and TRBJ2-4; 8 bases agree with TRBD2. This CDR3 spans 15 amino acids. Losses at the gene ends were 6 bases for V and 5 bases for J; bases not matched to a gene: 9. Germline assignment: CDR1 SNHLY and CDR2 FYNNEI. For the CDR3, the DNA is TGTGCCAGCAGCGGGGGGGGGACATCCCAAAACATTCAGTACTTC. Translating it yields CASSGGGTSQNIQYF.

This clonotype turned up a few times. The chain employs TRBV25-1 and TRBJ1-2; D is uncertain. The germline V gene has CDR1 MGHDK and CDR2 SYGVNS. The V gene lost 5 bases and the J gene lost 2 bases, with 6 bases spanning the gap. The CDR3 extends over 12 amino acids. The CDR3 DNA sequence: TGTGCCAGCAGTTGGGAGAACTATGGCTACACCTTC. Translation gives CASSWENYGYTF.

Only a few counts were recorded for this clonotype. V gene TRBV20-1 combines with J gene TRBJ1-1, with 7 positions matching TRBD1. The ends lost 8 bases at V and 1 base at J; junction bases unmatched: 7. The V gene's germline CDR1 is DFQATT and CDR2 SNEGSKA (reference sequence). The CDR3 covers 13 residues. CDR3 amino acids: CSPSTGSNTEAFF. CDR3 sequence (DNA): TGCAGTCCCTCGACAGGGTCGAACACTGAAGCTTTCTTT.

The V gene is TRBV20-1, the J gene TRBJ2-5; D is possibly TRBD1 or TRBD2 (6 bases each). This CDR3 is 13 amino acids long. V lost 3 bases and J lost 5, with 13 bases in between. Germline CDR1 is DFQATT and CDR2 is SNEGSKA (reference sequence). The CDR3 reads CSASEGGEETQYF. The DNA for the CDR3 is TGCAGTGCTAGTGAGGGGGGCGAGGAGACCCAGTACTTC.

The chain recombines TRBV16 with TRBJ1-5; D is ambiguous. V was trimmed by 0 bases and J by 3 bases, leaving 18 bases between them. The V gene's germline CDR1 is KGHSY and CDR2 FQNENV. The CDR3 runs 18 residues. CDR3 DNA sequence: TGTGCCAGCAGCCAATCCCCCGGCGTCTGGGATAACAATCAGCCCCAGCATTTT. Its protein product is CASSQSPGVWDNNQPQHF.

This clonotype was seen ten or more times. The gene calls are TRBV12-3 or TRBV12-4 and TRBJ2-5; TRBD1 might be the D (6 bases). The CDR3 is made up of 16 amino acids. Trimming left V 3 bases short and J 5 bases short, with 19 bases between. The CDR3 here is CASSLFGTGSGETQYF. The CDR3 nucleotides are TGTGCCAGCAGTTTGTTCGGTACAGGGTCGGGGGAGACCCAGTACTTC.

This clonotype was recorded many times. The rearrangement links TRBV7-3 to TRBJ2-5; a weak D match, TRBD2 (6 bases). Germline V lookup: CDR1 SGHTA, CDR2 FQGTGA. The length of the CDR3 is 13 residues. V was trimmed by 2 bases and J by 7 bases, leaving 11 bases between them. In DNA form, the CDR3 reads TGTGCCAGCAGCTTATCCCAGGGAGGGACCCAGTACTTC. It yields the protein CASSLSQGGTQYF.

This clonotype was observed at least ten times. The CDR3 is CASSPRGESTEAFF. Written as DNA, the CDR3 is TGTGCCAGCAGTCCCAGGGGTGAGAGTACTGAAGCTTTCTTT. The V gene is TRBV7-9, the J gene TRBJ1-1, with TRBD1 as a possible D gene (6 bases). The CDR3 runs 14 residues. Trimming shortened V by 6 bases and J by 5 bases, and 16 bases separated the two germline ends. Germline CDR1 reads SEHNR; CDR2 reads FQNEAQ (reference sequence).

This clonotype has ten or more counts. The CDR3 sequence is CAWSPGGTQYF. The CDR3 bases are TGTGCCTGGTCACCGGGGGGGACCCAGTACTTC. The V call is TRBV30, the J call TRBJ2-5, with 7 positions matching TRBD2. Germline trimming cut 5 bases from V and 7 bases from J; bases unmatched to any gene: 4. Per germline, CDR1 GTSNPN and CDR2 SVGIG (reference sequence). The CDR3 is 11 residues long.

The rearrangement joins TRBV11-2 to TRBJ1-2; 9 bases align to TRBD1. The ends lost 4 bases at V and 5 bases at J; junction bases unmatched: 8. The germline V gene encodes CDR1 SGHAT and CDR2 FQNNGV. The length of the CDR3 is 15 residues. The CDR3 protein is CASSWGDRVIYGYTF. Here the CDR3 DNA reads TGTGCCAGCAGCTGGGGGGACAGGGTGATATATGGCTACACCTTC.

Ten or more counts support this clonotype. V gene TRBV9 combines with J gene TRBJ1-2; D is ambiguous. The CDR3 is 13 amino acids. Germline V CDR1 and CDR2: SGDLS, YYNGEE. Trimming cost V 0 bases and J 5 bases, with 8 bases left between them. CDR3 sequence: CASSVAASYGYTF. In nucleotides, the CDR3 is TGTGCCAGCAGCGTAGCTGCGAGTTATGGCTACACCTTC.

This clonotype was seen at least ten times. The J gene is TRBJ2-1, the V gene TRBV12-3 or TRBV12-4, with D unresolved. V lost 5 bases, J lost 1 base, and 15 bases lay in between. The CDR3 length is 16 residues. CDR3 in DNA: TGTGCCAGCAGTCTCATCTTAACAGCGTCCTACAATGAGCAGTTCTTC. Translation: CASSLILTASYNEQFF.